This TCR beta chain was sequenced in a study of T cell repertoires in cytomegalovirus infection. Notes on the study in general: Summed frequency of public TCR beta families distinguished CMV carriers with the relevant HLA.

Each CDR3 protein gets one entry after TCRdb re-called the reads with MiXCR. The data show some 450,000 distinct CDR3 sequences, about 33% seen once. Points on this clonotype: Its antigen is currently unknown.

The TCR was taken from a human donor in good health (CMV status not recorded). Some clones in this sample may be carry-over from other donors' samples. Source material: PBMCs.

The CDR3 is CASSLDPGVGEQYF. The CDR3, as DNA: TGTGCCAGCAGCTTGGATCCAGGGGTAGGCGAGCAGTACTTC. The chain employs TRBV5-4 and TRBJ2-7; tentatively, D is TRBD1 (6 bases). With 0 bases removed from V and 6 bases from J, the gap between germline ends came to 13 bases. The V gene's germline CDR1 is SGHNT and CDR2 YYREEE (reference sequence). This CDR3 contains 14 residues.